This T cell receptor (beta chain) was profiled in a study of OX40 agonist ivuxolimab in advanced cancers. Across the study: Head and neck, renal cell, melanoma or hepatocellular carcinoma were the cancers that dose-escalation patients had.

The assay was immunoSEQ multiplex PCR, and TCRdb's table has in-frame clones only and misses some. The sample has 90,000 or so clones; 91% are singletons. This CDR3 has 13 residues. V lost 4 bases to trimming and J lost 5 bases, with 8 bases between them. Looked up from germline, CDR1 is SNHLY and CDR2 is FYNNEI. The TCR was taken from an adult with an advanced solid tumor such as melanoma, head and neck, liver or kidney cancer. The chain recombines TRBV2 with TRBJ2-2; possibly TRBD2 for D (5 bases). Here the sequenced sample was CD4+ or CD8+ T cells sorted from blood, taken in a trial of the OX40 agonist ivuxolimab. The CDR3 loop is CASSGEWTGELFF. Here the CDR3 DNA reads TGTGCCAGCAGTGGGGAGTGGACCGGGGAGCTGTTTTTT.